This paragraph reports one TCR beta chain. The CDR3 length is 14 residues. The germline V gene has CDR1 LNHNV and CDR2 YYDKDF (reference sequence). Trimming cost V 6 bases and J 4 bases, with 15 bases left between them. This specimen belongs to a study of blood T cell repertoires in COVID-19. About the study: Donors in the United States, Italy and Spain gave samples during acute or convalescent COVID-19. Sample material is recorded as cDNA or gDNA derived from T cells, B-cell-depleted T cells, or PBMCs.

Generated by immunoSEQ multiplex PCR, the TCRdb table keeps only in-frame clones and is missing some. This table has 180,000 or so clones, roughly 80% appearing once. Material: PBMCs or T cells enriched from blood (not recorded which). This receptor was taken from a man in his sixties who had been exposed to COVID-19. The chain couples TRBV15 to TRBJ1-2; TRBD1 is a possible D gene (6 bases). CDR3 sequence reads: CATRQGGDPYGYTF. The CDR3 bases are TGTGCCACCAGACAGGGTGGGGATCCCTATGGCTACACCTTC.